This T cell receptor (beta chain) was observed in a study of shared T cell receptors in the human thymus. The assay was immunoSEQ multiplex PCR, and TCRdb's table has in-frame clones only and misses some. Of hundreds of thousands of clones listed, 88% were seen once; the top ten hold 0.01%. The CDR3 runs 17 residues. Germline V gene sequence: CDR1 MGHRA, CDR2 YSYEKL. V was clipped by 0 bases and J by 3 bases; unmatched bases: 4. These data are also associated with another study on human thymus T cells. Per that study: Finnish infants who were healthy and having corrective surgery for congenital heart defects made up the donors. Resections obtained during corrective heart surgery supplied the thymus tissue. Across thymic and blood repertoires, the usage of V and J genes appeared to be biased. Related work found strong thymic repertoire overlap between unrelated individuals.

The sequence came from a boy in the first two years of life with a congenital heart defect. The rearrangement uses TRBV4-1 and TRBJ2-2; 10 bases fit TRBD2. Sequencing was performed on thymocytes. CDR3 bases: TGCGCCAGCAGCCAAGATCGAGGACTAGCGGACACCGGGGAGCTGTTTTTT. Protein sequence: CASSQDRGLADTGELFF.